This paragraph covers one T cell receptor beta chain sequence. What it recognizes is unknown. Other DNA sequences from this sample encode an identical CDR3 as well. The patients all showed relapse after autologous stem cell transplantation, while their brentuximab vedotin exposure varied. This sample is drawn from a study of PD-1 blockade in classical Hodgkin lymphoma. Study-wide results and limits: It was CD4+ TCR diversity, not CD8+, that rose significantly by C4D1.

The table came from immunoSEQ multiplex PCR; TCRdb's copy has only in-frame clones and leaves some out. The data contain 84,000 or so clones, around 90% of them singletons. The sequence was collected from a human donor with classical Hodgkin lymphoma. This specimen consisted of peripheral blood mononuclear cells (PBMCs), obtained before the second cycle of nivolumab.

The DNA for the CDR3 is TGCGCCAGCAGCTTGGCCGGGACAGGGGCCTACAATGAGCAGTTCTTC. Translating it yields CASSLAGTGAYNEQFF. The V and J genes are TRBV5-1 and TRBJ2-1; TRBD1 matches at 10 bases. The J segment lost 2 bases and the V segment lost 0 bases, leaving 2 bases of the junction unmatched. This CDR3 has 16 amino acids. The germline V gene encodes CDR1 SGHRS and CDR2 YFSETQ.